These T cell receptor beta chains were read from a single sample in a study of cytomegalovirus exposure and HLA in healthy donors. The repertoire was sequenced with immunoSEQ multiplex PCR; TCRdb's copy has only in-frame clones and lacks some. The repertoire has under 150,000 clones, about 80% of them found once; the top ten carry about 2.5%. The sequenced material came from PBMCs. All receptors derive from a boy between 2 and 10 years old in good health and CMV-seronegative. Both conserved end residues are part of each CDR3. The D gene is left open where the match is weak. Only part of the rows carry a size: once, few, many, or a class if the clone is expanded.

TRBD2 TRBJ2-2 TRBV2 . TGTGCCAGCACTGGGACTAGCGGGAGCGCCGGGGAGCTGTTTTTT CASTGTSGSAGELFF
. TRBJ1-5 TRBV6-5 few TGTGCCAGCAGGCAGGGTAGCAATCAGCCCCAGCATTTT CASRQGSNQPQHF
. TRBJ1-1 TRBV28 few TGTGCCAGCAGTTCCCGGACACAAGAAGCTTTCTTT CASSSRTQEAFF
. TRBJ1-2 TRBV5-1 . TGCGCCAGCAGCTTGGAGGCGGGTTGGGAAGGCTACACCTTC CASSLEAGWEGYTF
. TRBJ1-6 TRBV1 few TGCACCAGCAGCCCAGGGAAAAATTCACCCCTCCACTTT CTSSPGKNSPLHF
. TRBJ1-1 TRBV4-1 . TGCGCCAGCAGCCACCCCTTTGGACAGACGAACACTGAAGCTTTCTTT CASSHPFGQTNTEAFF
TRBD1 TRBJ1-3 TRBV27 . TGTGCCAGCCCGACCTGGGGACAGGGACCCGGAAACACCATATATTTT CASPTWGQGPGNTIYF
. TRBJ1-2 TRBV29-1 . TGCAGCGTTGAAGACTTAGAGGGCTACACCTTC CSVEDLEGYTF
. TRBJ1-1 TRBV5-6 once TGTGCCAGCAGCTTGTCAGGGGAAGCTTTCTTT CASSLSGEAFF
. TRBJ1-1 TRBV5-6 . TGTGCCAGCAGCCGGGGGGGGGTAGAGGTGAGGACTGAAGCTTTCTTT CASSRGGVEVRTEAFF
TRBD2 TRBJ2-3 TRBV6-4 . TGTGCCAGCAGTGACTCAGCGGGGGGGCCCACAGATACGCAGTATTTT CASSDSAGGPTDTQYF
. TRBJ2-3 TRBV6-1 . TGTGCCAGCAGTGGACAGGAAACAGATACGCAGTATTTT CASSGQETDTQYF
. TRBJ1-2 TRBV5-6 . TGTGCCAGCAGCTTGGGCCCTGCAGCAGCGGGAGGCTACACCTTC CASSLGPAAAGGYTF
. TRBJ2-3 TRBV2 few TGTGCCAGCAGTGAACAGGGGTTAAATACGCAGTATTTT CASSEQGLNTQYF
. TRBJ2-1 TRBV19 . TGTGCCAGTAGTATCCTCGACTATTACAATGAGCAGTTCTTC CASSILDYYNEQFF
. TRBJ1-1 TRBV4-1 . TGCGCCAGCAGCCAAGGAGGAGGGCTGAACACTGAAGCTTTCTTT CASSQGGGLNTEAFF
TRBD2 TRBJ2-3 TRBV7-3 . TGTGCCAGCAGCACAACTAGCGGGGGTGCAGATACGCAGTATTTT CASSTTSGGADTQYF
. TRBJ2-5 TRBV10-3 . TGTGCCTCGGCGGGGACCCGGCAAGAGACCCAGTACTTC CASAGTRQETQYF
TRBD1 TRBJ1-1 TRBV11-3 few TGTGCCAGCAGCTACGGGACAGGGAACACTGAAGCTTTCTTT CASSYGTGNTEAFF
. TRBJ1-1 TRBV19 . TGTGCCAGTAGTACGGTACTGTTGGGGGGTGGGGACACTGAAGCTTTCTTT CASSTVLLGGGDTEAFF
. TRBJ2-5 TRBV6-6 . TGTGCCAGCAGTTACTCGAGTCTAGACTCACAAGAGACCCAGTACTTC CASSYSSLDSQETQYF
. TRBJ2-2 TRBV6-5 . TGTGCCAGCAGGTGGAGGTGGAAGGAGACCGGGGAGCTGTTTTTT CASRWRWKETGELFF
TRBD1 TRBJ1-2 TRBV19 . TGTGCCAGTATCCCAGGCGAGGACAGGGGCGGCTACACCTTC CASIPGEDRGGYTF
. TRBJ2-3 TRBV7-3 . TGTGCCAGCAGCTTGGGATGGGGAGGTACGCAGTATTTT CASSLGWGGTQYF
. TRBJ1-4 TRBV2 few TGTGCCAGCAGTGAAGGGTCAGTTGCAACTAATGAAAAACTGTTTTTT CASSEGSVATNEKLFF
. TRBJ1-5 TRBV6-4 . TGTGCCAGCAGTGACGTACAGGGCGGACCCCAGCATTTT CASSDVQGGPQHF
. TRBJ2-2 TRBV11-2 . TGTGCCAGCAGCTCCCGGACAGATTCGAACACCGGGGAGCTGTTTTTT CASSSRTDSNTGELFF
. TRBJ2-2 TRBV19 once TGTGCCAGTAGGGGGGGGCGGTTCAACACCGGGGAGCTGTTTTTT CASRGGRFNTGELFF
TRBD1 TRBJ1-2 TRBV4-1 . TGCGCCAGCAGCCAAGGGCCCGCTGGGACAGCCTATGGCTACACCTTC CASSQGPAGTAYGYTF
. TRBJ1-3 TRBV9 once TGTGCCAGCAGCTCTGACACCTCTGGAAACACCATATATTTT CASSSDTSGNTIYF
TRBD1 TRBJ1-1 TRBV7-9 . TGTTCCAGCATCCAGTGGGACAGGGGGCCTGACACTGAAGCTTTCTTT CSSIQWDRGPDTEAFF
TRBD2 TRBJ2-5 TRBV5-4 . TGTGCCAGCAGCTCTCCGGGAGGACAAGAGACCCAGTACTTC CASSSPGGQETQYF
. TRBJ2-1 TRBV11-2 . TGTGCCAGCAGCCACCCTAGCCCGGGGGACTCCTACAATGAGCAGTTCTTC CASSHPSPGDSYNEQFF
. TRBJ1-1 TRBV6-5 . TGTGCCAGCAGTTTAGGGTACAGGGTGAACACTGAAGCTTTCTTT CASSLGYRVNTEAFF
TRBD1 TRBJ1-4 TRBV7-4 . TGTGCCAGCAGCCCCCGGACAGGCCATGCAACTAATGAAAAACTGTTTTTT CASSPRTGHATNEKLFF
TRBD1 TRBJ2-7 TRBV30 . TGTGCCTGGAGTGCCAAAGTGGACAGGGTCCCCTACGAGCAGTACTTC CAWSAKVDRVPYEQYF
TRBD2 TRBJ2-1 TRBV9 . TGTGCCAGCAGCGTAGGGAGCGGGGGGGCCAGAAATGAGCAGTTCTTC CASSVGSGGARNEQFF
. TRBJ1-1 TRBV5-4 . TGTGCCAGCAGCCAGCCCGCAAGGGGTTGGAACACTGAAGCTTTCTTT CASSQPARGWNTEAFF
TRBD2 TRBJ2-2 TRBV5-4 . TGTGCCAGCAGCTTCCCCACTAGCGGGAGGAGCACCGGGGAGCTGTTTTTT CASSFPTSGRSTGELFF
. TRBJ2-1 TRBV7-8 . TGTGCCAGCAGCTTAGCGGGGGTTGCGGGGGCCCACTCCTACAATGAGCAGTTCTTC CASSLAGVAGAHSYNEQFF
TRBD1 TRBJ1-1 TRBV6-5 . TGTGCCAGCAGTAGGGACAGGGTGAACACTGAAGCTTTCTTT CASSRDRVNTEAFF
TRBD1 TRBJ1-1 TRBV10-2 . TGCGCCAGCAGTGGGCCCGGGACAGAGAACACTGAAGCTTTCTTT CASSGPGTENTEAFF
TRBD1 TRBJ2-1 TRBV4-1 . TGCGCCAGCAGCATCATTGGGGGACAGGGTCAGGATGAGCAGTTCTTC CASSIIGGQGQDEQFF
. TRBJ2-3 TRBV15 few TGTGCCACCAGCAGAGTGGGGCCAGGAGTGGGGTCAGATACGCAGTATTTT CATSRVGPGVGSDTQYF
. TRBJ2-2 TRBV5-3 . TGTGCCAGAACCCCCGGGGAAAACACCGGGGAGCTGTTTTTT CARTPGENTGELFF
TRBD2 TRBJ2-2 TRBV7-8 . TGTGCCAGCAGCCCAGCCGCGACTAGCGGGACCACCGGGGAGCTGTTTTTT CASSPAATSGTTGELFF
. TRBJ2-7 TRBV2 . TGTGCCAGCAGTGACAGGTACTCCTACGAGCAGTACTTC CASSDRYSYEQYF
. TRBJ1-1 TRBV9 few TGTGCCAGCAGCGTAGAAGGGGGTAGGGCGAACACTGAAGCTTTCTTT CASSVEGGRANTEAFF
TRBD2 TRBJ2-1 TRBV19 . TGTGCCAGTAGTATCTCGGGGGGGCCAGCCAATGAGCAGTTCTTC CASSISGGPANEQFF
. TRBJ1-1 TRBV6-5 . TGTGCCAGCAGTTACTTACGAGCCACTGAAGCTTTCTTT CASSYLRATEAFF
. TRBJ2-1 TRBV4-1 . TGCGCCAGCAGCCAAGAATCTAGGTCCTACAATGAGCAGTTCTTC CASSQESRSYNEQFF
. TRBJ2-3 TRBV13 . TGTGCCAGCCAAGGACTACTCGGGACAGATACGCAGTATTTT CASQGLLGTDTQYF
TRBD1 TRBJ1-2 TRBV18 . TGTGCCAGCTCACCAAAAACAGGGGCGATCTATGGCTACACCTTC CASSPKTGAIYGYTF
TRBD2 TRBJ2-1 TRBV6-6 . TGTGCCAGCAGTAGGGGGACTAGCGGTTCCTACAATGAGCAGTTCTTC CASSRGTSGSYNEQFF
. TRBJ1-2 TRBV29-1 . TGCAGCGTTAGGGAGCTGCGAACTCCCTATGGCTACACCTTC CSVRELRTPYGYTF
TRBD2 TRBJ2-6 TRBV7-2 . TGTGCCAGCAGCTCGGGACTAGCCCACTCTGGGGCCAACGTCCTGACTTTC CASSSGLAHSGANVLTF
. TRBJ2-6 TRBV28 . TGTGCCAGCAGTTTGGTAGGGGCGCTGGGGGGGGCCAACGTCCTGACTTTC CASSLVGALGGANVLTF
. TRBJ1-3 TRBV25-1 . TGTGCCAGTAGGAAGGAGGCGGCTGGAAACACCATATATTTT CASRKEAAGNTIYF
. TRBJ1-1 TRBV10-3 . TGTGCCATCAGTGTTCAGGGGATGAACACTGAAGCTTTCTTT CAISVQGMNTEAFF
. TRBJ2-2 TRBV12-5 . TGTGCTAGTGGTTTTTTTCTGAACACCGGGGAGCTGTTTTTT CASGFFLNTGELFF